Included here is one TCR beta chain sequence, with context. This sample is part of a study of shared clonotypes between healthy human individuals. Repertoires were generated with immunoSEQ multiplex PCR, while TCRdb's copy carries only in-frame clones and drops some. The table lists some 2.3 million clones, approximately 95% of them singletons. Germline V gives CDR1 MDHEN, CDR2 SYDVKM. Trimming took off 4 bases at V and 4 bases at J, with 11 bases between the two ends. The CDR3 runs 14 residues. The sample was naive CD4+ T cells from PBMCs. As to subset: CD45RA+ positively selected. This clonotype was sampled from a man between 18 and 35 years old in good health. Some clones in this sample may be carry-over from other donors' samples. This chain connects TRBV28 to TRBJ1-5, with unresolved D. The CDR3: CASSWARVNQPQHF. CDR3 coding DNA: TGTGCCAGCAGTTGGGCAAGGGTGAATCAGCCCCAGCATTTT. The variable domain in full, with the rest retrieved from reference TRBV28 and TRBJ1-5, is DVKVTQSSRYLVKRTGEKVFLECVQDMDHENMFWYRQDPGLGLRLIYFSYDVKMKEKGDIPEGYSVSREKKERFSLILESASTNQTSMYLCASSWARVNQPQHFGDGTRLSIL.